This T cell receptor (beta chain) appears in the sequencing data of a study of breast tumors, draining lymph nodes, adjacent tissues (dated by TCRdb to the mid-2010s). General notes on the study: Breast cancer patients provided tumor, adjacent nontumor tissue and axillary lymph nodes, and the study compared the TCR beta repertoires across these three sources. In human breast cancer, the study set out to assess how tumor, surrounding tissue and draining lymph node repertoires relate to one another and whether T cells might be exchanged between them. Overall study results and their limits: The data were considered consistent with most tumor T cells being derived from the lymph node and subsequently expanding within tumor tissue. Tumor T-cell repertoires showed less diversity than lymph node repertoires and more diversity than nontumor tissue repertoires, and tumor T-cell repertoires showed preferential V and J gene usage. The conclusion that tumor T cells originate in lymph nodes was presented as consistent with a hypothesis rather than as directly demonstrated. Tumor and nontumor tissue repertoires were significantly more similar in luminal-like than in basal-like breast cancer.

Lymph node samples came from the axillary draining lymph nodes of breast cancer patients. Sequenced on an Illumina HiSeq 2000. Multiplex PCR amplification was used to generate the TCR beta chain libraries. High-throughput sequencing was used to analyze the amplified TCR beta chain products. The public reads were run again by TCRdb, first through fastp at Q25 and then through MiXCR, and only productive beta chains were kept. A single entry per CDR3 protein holds the most common genes and DNA from its merged rows. Here the sample has 150,000 or so distinct CDR3 sequences; 25% to 40% occur a single time. Over 3.5% of the sample goes to the ten largest clones. Trimming takes 3 bases from V and 2 bases from J, and the germline ends sit 12 bases apart. The CDR3, from cysteine to phenylalanine, totals 15 residues. Only the CDR3 DNA is retained, 45 bases long and in frame from the first base. In the germline V gene (reference sequence), CDR1 corresponds to LNHNV and CDR2 to YYDKDF.

There are many counts of this clonotype. No cognate antigen has been identified for it. One base away there is no much larger clone; base qualities are not given. What was sequenced was axillary lymph node tissue. The clonotype originates from a female donor with breast cancer. Some clones in this sample may be carry-over from other donors' samples. Rearrangement joined TRBV15 to TRBJ2-3, and possibly TRBD2, on 5 matching bases. This receptor has the CDR3 CATSRRAEYTDTQYF. The nucleotide sequence reads as follows: TGTGCCACCAGCAGGAGGGCGGAATACACAGATACGCAGTATTTT.